One and the same sample provided the 28 T cell receptor beta chains below, sequenced in a study of vaccination effects on CD4 cells after COVID-19. The antigens of these receptors remain unknown. Clones were sequenced by immunoSEQ multiplex PCR, and TCRdb holds only the in-frame ones, with some missing. The sample carries some 68,000 clones, 60% to 80% recorded once. Expansion with viral peptide pools was applied to antigen-specific CD4+ T cells by the ViraFEST assay prior to sequencing. It was after 10 days of culture that CD4+ T cells were isolated. Vaccine recipients had no previous SARS-CoV-2 infection; their nucleocapsid antibodies were negative. The starting material was CD4+ T cells from PBMCs cultured with HCoV-OC43 spike peptides, obtained before COVID-19 vaccination. Subset given: HCoV-OC43 spike overlapping peptide pool stimulation. Receptors originate from a human donor who received a COVID-19 vaccine.

The gene calls are TRBV9 and TRBJ2-7; a weak D match, TRBD1 (5 bases). CDR3 size: 15 residues. The germline V gene has CDR1 SGDLS and CDR2 YYNGEE. Trimming took 0 bases from V and 0 from J, leaving 10 bases between them. CDR3 region: CASSVAGDSSYEQYV. CDR3 coding DNA: TGTGCCAGCAGCGTAGCGGGCGACAGCTCCTACGAGCAGTACGTC.

A few counts support this clone. V is TRBV29-1 and J is TRBJ1-2; TRBD1 might be the D (6 bases). The CDR3 has 12 amino acids. V lost 6 bases, J lost 2 bases, and 10 bases lay in between. Germline CDR1 SQVTM, CDR2 ANQGSEA. The CDR3 sequence is CSVAGGNYGYTF. CDR3 DNA sequence: TGCAGCGTCGCGGGGGGCAACTATGGCTACACCTTC.

The chain links TRBV6-1 to TRBJ2-2; possible D gene TRBD1, 6 bases. CDR1 and CDR2 from the germline V gene are MNHNS and SASEGT. The V end was cut by 2 bases, the J end by 9 bases, with 10 bases between. This CDR3 comprises 13 residues. The CDR3 here is CASSEQGYRELFF. The DNA for the CDR3 is TGTGCCAGCAGTGAACAGGGGTACAGGGAGCTGTTTTTT.

This chain's CDR3 is CASSDATGTDTQYF. Written as DNA, the CDR3 is TGTGCCAGCAGTGATGCGACTGGCACAGATACGCAGTATTTT. V is TRBV2 and J is TRBJ2-3; D is uncertain. V shed 3 bases and J shed 1 base, with 8 bases lying between them. There are 14 residues in the CDR3. Germline CDR1 SNHLY, CDR2 FYNNEI.

The V gene is TRBV6-1, the J gene TRBJ1-2; D possibly corresponds to TRBD1 (6 bases). The germline V and J ends were trimmed by 1 base and 8 bases, with 14 bases remaining between them. Germline V gene lookup returns CDR1 MNHNS and CDR2 SASEGT. CDR3 length: 14 amino acids. CDR3 sequence: CASSEGGQGRGYTF. The CDR3 DNA reads as TGTGCCAGCAGTGAAGGCGGTCAGGGGAGAGGCTACACCTTC.

This chain uses TRBV7-8 with TRBJ2-7; TRBD1 or TRBD2 may be the D gene (5 bases each). The CDR3 extends over 14 amino acids. Germline V lookup: CDR1 SGHVS, CDR2 FQNEAQ. V lost 1 base and J lost 4, with 11 bases in between. CDR3 bases: TGTGCCAGCAGCTTAGGGGGGTTCTTTTACGAGCAGTACGTC. This encodes CASSLGGFFYEQYV.

The chain is built from TRBV29-1 and TRBJ2-7; 13 bases line up with TRBD2. CDR3 length equals 11 residues. The J segment lost 8 bases and the V segment lost 7 bases, leaving 2 bases of the junction unmatched. The germline gives CDR1 SQVTM, CDR2 ANQGSEA. The CDR3 DNA is TGCAGCGCGACTAGCGGGGGGCAGCAGTACGTC. Residues: CSATSGGQQYV.

This rearrangement joins TRBV6-2 or TRBV6-3 to TRBJ2-7; possibly TRBD1 or TRBD2 for D (6 bases each). The germline V and J ends were trimmed by 0 bases and 7 bases, with 13 bases remaining between them. CDR3 length: 14 residues. Germline V CDR1 and CDR2: MNHEY, SVGEGT. This CDR3 reads CASSYSGGGDEQYV. CDR3 bases: TGTGCCAGCAGTTACTCGGGGGGCGGCGATGAGCAGTACGTC.

With respect to this clone: Other DNA sequences in the same sample also yield this CDR3. The DNA of the CDR3 is TGTGCTAGTGGTTTGGAAGGGGGCACTGAAGCTTTCTTT. Amino acids: CASGLEGGTEAFF. The V call is TRBV12-5, the J call TRBJ1-1; the D gene is possibly TRBD1 (6 bases). Trimming left V 1 base short and J 4 bases short, with 7 bases between. The CDR3 spans 13 residues. Germline-derived CDR1 and CDR2 are LGHNT and FRNRAP. Full variable domain (rest looked up from reference TRBV12-5 and TRBJ1-1): DARVTQTPRHKVTEMGQEVTMRCQPILGHNTVFWYRQTMMQGLELLAYFRNRAPLDDSGMPKDRFSAEMPDATLATLKIQPSEPRDSAVYFCASGLEGGTEAFFGQGTRLTVV.

The chain employs TRBV24-1 and TRBJ2-5; the D gene is possibly TRBD2 (5 bases). V was pared by 2 bases and J by 5 bases, with 14 bases between. The CDR3 has 15 residues. Germline V gene data show CDR1 as KGHDR and CDR2 as SFDVKD. The CDR3 loop reads CATSDSASSGETQYF. The CDR3 DNA reads as TGTGCCACCAGTGATTCGGCCAGCTCGGGGGAGACCCAGTACTTC.

There are a few counts of this clone. This sequence joins TRBV4-2 and TRBJ2-2; 8 nucleotides match TRBD2. With V trimmed by 4 bases and J by 2 bases, 3 bases remained unmatched. Looked up from germline, CDR1 is LGHNA and CDR2 is YNFKEQ. The CDR3 is made up of 15 amino acids. The CDR3 region is CASSPGLGNTGELFF. CDR3 DNA: TGTGCCAGCAGCCCGGGACTAGGAAACACCGGGGAGCTGTTTTTT.

This rearrangement joins TRBV7-8 to TRBJ1-1; no definite D call. In germline, CDR1 is SGHVS, CDR2 FQNEAQ. V was clipped by 3 bases and J by 3 bases, with 11 bases between them. This CDR3 contains 14 residues. Here the CDR3 DNA reads TGTGCCAGCAGCTTGACCCTTCCGGACACTGAAGCTTTCTTT. As protein: CASSLTLPDTEAFF.

A single count supports this clone. V is TRBV5-6 and J is TRBJ2-2; perhaps TRBD1 as D (5 bases). The length of the CDR3 is 15 residues. Germline loops: CDR1 SGHDT, CDR2 YYEEEE. Deletions cut 4 bases from V and 0 bases from J, with 10 bases between. CDR3 in amino acids: CASSDLGPNTGELFF. The CDR3, as DNA: TGTGCCAGCAGCGATTTGGGGCCGAACACCGGGGAGCTGTTTTTT. The whole variable domain, filled in from reference TRBV5-6 and TRBJ2-2, reads DAGVTQSPTHLIKTRGQQVTLRCSPKSGHDTVSWYQQALGQGPQFIFQYYEEEERQRGNFPDRFSGHQFPNYSSELNVNALLLGDSALYLCASSDLGPNTGELFFGEGSRLTVL.

The gene calls are TRBV24-1 and TRBJ2-3, with 9 bases fitting TRBD2. The CDR3 sequence is 14 residues long. V lost 3 bases and J lost 3; bases outside the gene matches: 0. From germline, CDR1 is KGHDR and CDR2 SFDVKD. The CDR3 here is CATSDAGGTDTQYF. The CDR3 bases are TGTGCCACCAGTGATGCGGGGGGGACAGATACGCAGTATTTT.

Only one count was recorded for this clone. This chain links TRBV6-5 with TRBJ1-2, with TRBD1 identical over 9 bases. CDR1 is MNHEY and CDR2 is SVGAGI in the germline V gene. J lost 5 bases, V lost 5 bases, and 6 bases had no gene match. The CDR3 runs to 14 residues. CDR3 residues: CASSRGQGAYGYTF. CDR3 coding DNA: TGTGCCAGCAGTCGGGGACAGGGCGCTTATGGCTACACCTTC.

In its sample, this clone was seen a few times. This chain connects TRBV2 to TRBJ1-5; 10 bases are a match to TRBD1. CDR1 is SNHLY and CDR2 is FYNNEI in the germline V gene. This CDR3 is 15 amino acids long. The trim removed 7 bases at V and 6 bases at J, leaving 9 bases unmatched. The CDR3 sequence: CASTMGQGPVQPQHF. DNA for the CDR3: TGTGCCAGCACCATGGGACAGGGGCCAGTTCAGCCCCAGCATTTT.

Here the CDR3 reads CASSEPGSYEQYV. CDR3 bases: TGCGCCAGCAGTGAGCCGGGTTCATACGAGCAGTACGTC. The J gene is TRBJ2-7, the V gene TRBV10-1; no definite D call. The CDR3 length is 13 residues. V was pared by 2 bases and J by 4 bases, with 9 bases between. The V gene's germline CDR1 is WNHNN and CDR2 SYGVQD (reference sequence).

Worth noting for this clone: The sample contains more than one DNA sequence encoding this CDR3. The chain carries TRBV18 and TRBJ1-5, with a tentative D call TRBD1 (6 bases). With 2 bases removed from V and 6 bases from J, the gap between germline ends came to 11 bases. Germline V CDR1 and CDR2: KGHSH, LQKENI. CDR3 length equals 14 residues. For the CDR3, the DNA is TGTGCCAGCTCACCAGGGGGGCAGGGTCAGCCCCAGCATTTT. Translated, it gives CASSPGGQGQPQHF.

This clone was counted only a few times. The chain uses TRBV5-1 and TRBJ1-1; D is perhaps TRBD1 (5 bases). Trimming cost V 1 base and J 1 base, with 11 bases left between them. Germline lookup yields CDR1 SGHRS and CDR2 YFSETQ. The CDR3 is made up of 15 amino acids. Written as DNA, the CDR3 is TGCGCCAGCAGCTTGCAAGGAGGGACGAACACTGAAGCTTTCTTT. Its translation: CASSLQGGTNTEAFF.

Here the CDR3 DNA reads TGTGCCAGCTCACCGGGACTAGCGGACTTTAGCACAGATACGCAGTATTTT. Residues: CASSPGLADFSTDTQYF. This rearrangement joins TRBV6-4 to TRBJ2-3; 11 nucleotides line up with TRBD2. Per germline, CDR1 MRHNA and CDR2 SNTAGT. Trimming removed 8 bases from V and 0 bases from J; junction bases left unmatched: 10. The CDR3 loop spans 17 amino acids.

This chain connects TRBV24-1 to TRBJ2-2; D possibly matches TRBD1 or TRBD2 (5 bases each). V was pared by 3 bases and J by 0 bases, with 13 bases between. CDR1 and CDR2 (germline): KGHDR, SFDVKD. The CDR3 has 17 amino acids. CDR3 nucleotides: TGTGCCACCAGTGATGAGGGACGGACCGCGAACACCGGGGAGCTGTTTTTT. This translates into CATSDEGRTANTGELFF.

The chain couples TRBV7-8 to TRBJ1-1; D unresolved. Germline lookup yields CDR1 SGHVS and CDR2 FQNEAQ. The CDR3 sequence is 16 residues long. Deletions cut 6 bases from V and 0 bases from J, with 17 bases between. CDR3 sequence reads: CASRPRFGRMNTEAFF. In DNA, the CDR3 is TGTGCCAGCAGGCCTAGATTTGGGAGAATGAACACTGAAGCTTTCTTT. Together with reference TRBV7-8 and TRBJ1-1, the CDR3 gives the full variable domain: GAGVSQSPRYKVAKRGQDVALRCDPISGHVSLFWYQQALGQGPEFLTYFQNEAQLDKSGLPSDRFFAERPEGSVSTLKIQRTQQEDSAVYLCASRPRFGRMNTEAFFGQGTRLTVV.

The V call is TRBV7-2, the J call TRBJ2-3, with TRBD2 matching over 9 bases. Germline loops: CDR1 SGHTA, CDR2 FQGNSA. The CDR3 spans 15 residues. Germline trimming cut 1 base from V and 5 bases from J; bases unmatched to any gene: 4. The CDR3 DNA reads TGTGCCAGCAGCTTAGGGCTAGCGGGGATAGATACGCAGTATTTT. Its translation: CASSLGLAGIDTQYF.

This chain links TRBV9 with TRBJ2-2, with 7 bases matching TRBD2. The CDR3 contains 17 residues. The J segment lost 1 base and the V segment lost 0 bases, leaving 6 bases of the junction unmatched. CDR1 and CDR2 (germline): SGDLS, YYNGEE. The DNA for the CDR3 is TGTGCCAGCAGCGTAGCGATGGGGGGGTGGAACACCGGGGAGCTGTTTTTT. Translated: CASSVAMGGWNTGELFF.

The J gene is TRBJ1-1, the V gene TRBV2; unclear D gene. CDR1 is SNHLY, CDR2 FYNNEI, per germline. The CDR3 is made up of 12 amino acids. With 5 bases removed from V and 1 base from J, the gap between germline ends came to 5 bases. CDR3 region: CASSTENTEAFF. CDR3 DNA: TGTGCCAGCAGTACGGAGAACACTGAAGCTTTCTTT.

This clone was detected once. In DNA, the CDR3 is TGTGCCAGCAGTGTCTACAATGAGCAGTTCTTC. Its translation is CASSVYNEQFF. The chain carries TRBV2 and TRBJ2-1; D unresolved. CDR1 and CDR2 (germline): SNHLY, FYNNEI. The length of the CDR3 is 11 residues. Trimming removed 4 bases from V and 3 bases from J, with 1 base in between. Using reference TRBV2 and TRBJ2-1 for the parts outside the CDR3, the full variable domain is EPEVTQTPSHQVTQMGQEVILRCVPISNHLYFYWYRQILGQKVEFLVSFYNNEISEKSEIFDDQFSVERPDGSNFTLKIRSTKLEDSAMYFCASSVYNEQFFGPGTRLTVL.

In its sample, this clone was seen a few times. V is TRBV15 and J is TRBJ1-2; D remains ambiguous. CDR1 is LNHNV, CDR2 YYDKDF, per germline (reference sequence). The CDR3 is 13 amino acids. V dropped 2 bases and J dropped 3 bases, with 7 bases sitting between them. Here the CDR3 DNA reads TGTGCCACCAGCAGACCCCCCGACTATGGCTACACCTTC. This encodes CATSRPPDYGYTF.

The chain uses TRBV5-4 and TRBJ2-4; 9 positions agree with TRBD2. The CDR3 is 18 residues long. Looked up from germline, CDR1 is SGHNT and CDR2 is YYREEE (reference sequence). V was pared by 3 bases and J by 0 bases, with 10 bases of the junction left unmatched. CDR3 protein: CASSSYNSGGLAKNIQYF. The CDR3 region has the DNA TGTGCCAGCAGCTCGTATAATAGCGGGGGCCTAGCCAAAAACATTCAGTACTTC.